The present T cell receptor beta chain was sequenced within a study of blood T cell repertoires in COVID-19. Study as a whole: Donors in the United States, Italy and Spain gave samples during acute or convalescent COVID-19. T cells, B-cell-depleted T cells, or PBMCs supplied cDNA or gDNA.

Trimming cost V 0 bases and J 6 bases, with 5 bases left between them. The CDR3 loop spans 12 amino acids. Germline V CDR1 and CDR2: LGHDT, YNNKEL (reference sequence). As originally analysed: Amplifying reference gene primers gave estimates of nucleated cell counts. Here immunoSEQ multiplex PCR was the method, and the copy in TCRdb shows in-frame clones only, minus some. V and J calls plus clone size are reproduced from that table; the DNA served to infer D and trimming. The table shows about 73,000 clones, with 65% to 90% occurring only once. Sequencing was performed on peripheral blood. This sequence joins TRBV3-1 (or the pseudogene TRBV3-2) and TRBJ1-2; D gene unclear. The sequence was obtained from a woman aged 55-69 years with acute or convalescent COVID-19. CDR3 DNA sequence: TGTGCCAGCAGCCAAGAGGAGAATGGCTACACCTTC. It codes for CASSQEENGYTF.